The 25 T cell receptor beta chains below come from one sample, sequenced in a study of cytomegalovirus exposure and HLA in healthy donors. 60 Vbeta and 13 Jbeta primers were used in PCR. Measured with immunoSEQ multiplex PCR; TCRdb has only the in-frame clones, and not every one. The table shows about 130,000 clones, with roughly 80% occurring only once. The sequenced material came from PBMCs. These receptors were collected from a female donor in good health and CMV-seronegative.

This chain uses TRBV28 with TRBJ2-6, with TRBD2 as a possible D gene (5 bases). V was cut by 3 bases and J by 0 bases, with 15 bases left in between. The CDR3 is made up of 18 amino acids. Germline V CDR1 and CDR2: MDHEN, SYDVKM. The chain's CDR3 is CASSLYGGPSSGANVLTF. The CDR3 DNA sequence: TGTGCCAGCAGTTTGTATGGCGGGCCTAGCTCTGGGGCCAACGTCCTGACTTTC.

This clone came up a few times. J is TRBJ2-7 and V is TRBV7-2, with unresolved D. CDR3 length: 13 residues. Germline V gene sequence: CDR1 SGHTA, CDR2 FQGNSA. V was trimmed by 2 bases and J by 3 bases, leaving 8 bases between them. The CDR3 DNA reads TGTGCCAGCAGCTTAATGGCCAGCTACGAGCAGTACTTC. Translated, it gives CASSLMASYEQYF.

V gene TRBV5-4 combines with J gene TRBJ1-1, with D perhaps TRBD1 (6 bases). Germline CDR1 and CDR2: SGHNT and YYREEE (reference sequence). This CDR3 comprises 11 residues. Deletions cut 5 bases from V and 8 bases from J, with 10 bases between. The CDR3 DNA is TGTGCCAGCAGGGCCCAGGGGGAAGCTTTCTTT. It codes for CASRAQGEAFF.

This clone was counted between two and nine times. The J gene is TRBJ2-1, the V gene TRBV4-1; D perhaps matches TRBD2 (5 bases). CDR1 MGHRA and CDR2 YSYEKL come from the germline V gene. This CDR3 has 11 residues. Trimming removed 4 bases from V and 12 bases from J, with 10 bases in between. CDR3 amino acids: CASSRPGTQFF. The CDR3 coding sequence is TGCGCCAGCAGCCGACCGGGAACGCAGTTCTTC.

The gene calls are TRBV5-5 and TRBJ1-1; 7 nucleotides align to TRBD1. Germline values: CDR1 SGHKS, CDR2 YYEKEE (reference sequence). This CDR3 has 15 amino acids. With V trimmed by 3 bases and J by 5 bases, 10 bases remained unmatched. This chain's CDR3 is CASSSGQAVVTEAFF. CDR3 DNA sequence: TGTGCCAGCAGCTCCGGACAGGCCGTAGTTACTGAAGCTTTCTTT.

This clone was detected only a few times. The CDR3 here is CASSFRQADYGYTF. The CDR3 coding sequence is TGTGCCAGCAGTTTCAGACAGGCTGACTATGGCTACACCTTC. J is TRBJ1-2 and V is TRBV6-5, with a weak D call TRBD1 (6 bases). The V end lost 4 bases, the J end lost 3 bases, and 12 bases lay between the germline ends. This CDR3 is 14 amino acids long. Germline V gene data show CDR1 as MNHEY and CDR2 as SVGAGI.

The rearrangement uses TRBV6-6 and TRBJ1-5, with TRBD1 as a possible D gene (5 bases). V gave up 8 bases and J gave up 4 bases, with 9 bases separating them. This CDR3 contains 12 residues. Germline CDR1 and CDR2: MNHNY and SVGAGI (reference sequence). The CDR3 loop reads CASSGGNQPQHF. Here the CDR3 DNA reads TGTGCCAGCTCCGGGGGAAATCAGCCCCAGCATTTT.

This chain links TRBV6-5 with TRBJ2-7; the D gene is possibly TRBD1 (7 bases). The CDR3 runs 14 residues. The V end lost 6 bases, the J end lost 0 bases, and 12 bases lay between the germline ends. Germline V lookup: CDR1 MNHEY, CDR2 SVGAGI. CDR3 in DNA: TGTGCCAGCAGCTGGGGGGACAGCTCCTACGAGCAGTACTTC. The encoded protein is CASSWGDSSYEQYF.

V gene TRBV7-2 combines with J gene TRBJ2-2; no clear D gene. Germline CDR1 and CDR2: SGHTA and FQGNSA. Trimming cost V 0 bases and J 3 bases, with 14 bases left between them. This CDR3 has 17 residues. This CDR3 is CASSLASTAVYTGELFF. In nucleotides, the CDR3 is TGTGCCAGCAGCTTAGCCTCTACCGCGGTATACACCGGGGAGCTGTTTTTT.

This clone was seen once. This sequence joins TRBV6-4 and TRBJ2-6, with unresolved D. CDR3 length equals 15 residues. V was pared by 3 bases and J by 0 bases, with 6 bases between. Per the germline V gene, CDR1 is MRHNA and CDR2 is SNTAGT. This CDR3 is CASSEGNSGANVLTF. The CDR3 coding sequence is TGTGCCAGCAGTGAGGGCAACTCTGGGGCCAACGTCCTGACTTTC.

This chain's CDR3 is CASSDSDRGEMYGYTF. DNA of the CDR3: TGCGCCAGCAGTGACTCGGACAGGGGAGAAATGTATGGCTACACCTTC. V is TRBV10-1 and J is TRBJ1-2; 9 nucleotides line up with TRBD1. The CDR3 totals 16 residues. Germline values: CDR1 WNHNN, CDR2 SYGVQD (reference sequence). After removal of 3 bases from V and 5 bases from J, the junction contained 10 bases not matched to a gene.

This clone was recorded once. The chain couples TRBV29-1 to TRBJ2-1, with 7 bases that match TRBD1. The CDR3 is 11 residues long. J lost 10 bases, V lost 7 bases, and 7 bases had no gene match. Germline loops: CDR1 SQVTM, CDR2 ANQGSEA. DNA for the CDR3: TGCAGCGGGGGGACAGTTCTCGAGCAGTTCTTC. This gives the protein CSGGTVLEQFF.

V usage is TRBV7-8 and J usage is TRBJ2-7; 9 nucleotides align to TRBD1. CDR3 length: 16 amino acids. Per the germline V gene, CDR1 is SGHVS and CDR2 is FQNEAQ. V dropped 2 bases and J dropped 3; count of bases not matched to a gene: 8. CDR3 loop: CASSLISGTGIYEQYF. CDR3 nucleotide sequence: TGTGCCAGCAGCTTAATCAGTGGGACAGGGATCTACGAGCAGTACTTC.

This clone has a handful of counts. The rearrangement uses TRBV4-1 and TRBJ2-6, with D perhaps matching TRBD1 (7 bases). The CDR3 has 16 residues. The germline gives CDR1 MGHRA, CDR2 YSYEKL. V gave up 4 bases and J gave up 1 base, with 11 bases separating them. The CDR3 loop is CASSRPGGSGANVLTF. CDR3 sequence (DNA): TGCGCCAGCAGCCGGCCAGGGGGGTCTGGGGCCAACGTCCTGACTTTC.

This clone was picked up a small number of times. The J gene is TRBJ1-2, the V gene TRBV2; D gene unclear. The germline CDR1 and CDR2 sequences are SNHLY and FYNNEI. Trimming cost V 7 bases and J 3 bases, with 9 bases left between them. This CDR3 has 12 residues. For the CDR3, the DNA is TGTGCCAGCAAGGAGGAGGACTATGGCTACACCTTC. The encoded protein is CASKEEDYGYTF.

V gene TRBV9 combines with J gene TRBJ1-6; D unclear. Trimming pared 0 bases from V and 0 bases from J, leaving 10 bases between. This CDR3 is 17 amino acids long. Germline assignment: CDR1 SGDLS and CDR2 YYNGEE. CDR3 sequence (DNA): TGTGCCAGCAGCGTAGCGAGTGCGAGCTCCTATAATTCACCCCTCCACTTT. As protein: CASSVASASSYNSPLHF.

V is TRBV7-3 and J is TRBJ2-5; TRBD1 is a possible D gene (5 bases). The J call is doubtful: the DNA matches TRBJ2-7 better. Germline-derived CDR1 and CDR2 are SGHTA and FQGTGA. This CDR3 is 13 amino acids long. DNA for the CDR3: TGTGCCAGCAGCAGGGGCGGCCCCTACGAGCAGTACTTC. This gives the protein CASSRGGPYEQYF.

The CDR3 loop is CASSGRDTNREKLFF. Here the CDR3 DNA reads TGTGCCAGCAGCGGCCGGGACACCAACCGGGAAAAACTGTTTTTT. The V call is TRBV9, the J call TRBJ1-4, with D maybe TRBD1 (6 bases). This CDR3 is 15 amino acids long. Deletions cut 3 bases from V and 8 bases from J, with 17 bases between. The germline gives CDR1 SGDLS, CDR2 YYNGEE.

V is TRBV18 and J is TRBJ2-1, with D possibly matching TRBD1 (6 bases). V lost 3 bases and J lost 13, with 16 bases in between. This CDR3 is built from 13 residues. Germline V gene data show CDR1 as KGHSH and CDR2 as LQKENI. The CDR3 protein is CASSPKPAGEQFF. DNA for the CDR3: TGTGCCAGCTCACCTAAACCCGCAGGGGAACAGTTCTTC.

The genes are TRBV18 and TRBJ2-7; the match to TRBD1 covers 11 bases. The CDR3 has 15 amino acids. Germline assignment: CDR1 KGHSH and CDR2 LQKENI. The V and J ends lost 6 bases and 2 bases, in that order; junction bases with no gene match: 6. The CDR3 region is CASSPRTGGAYEQYF. The CDR3 bases are TGTGCCAGCTCTCCCAGGACAGGGGGCGCCTACGAGCAGTACTTC.

This sequence joins TRBV12-1 and TRBJ1-5; the table's D call, TRBD1, was not checked against the DNA. TRBV12-1 is a documented pseudogene. This CDR3 is built from 15 residues. The DNA for the CDR3 is TGTGCCAGCAGCCTCAGGTTGAAGGGGAAATGGCCCCAGCATTTT. Translation: CASSLRLKGKWPQHF.

V and J are TRBV2 and TRBJ2-3, with TRBD1 identical over 7 bases. Unmatched junction bases numbered 1, after V lost 4 bases and J lost 3 bases. Germline V gene data show CDR1 as SNHLY and CDR2 as FYNNEI. The CDR3 length is 13 residues. This chain's CDR3 is CASSGQGTDTQYF. CDR3 coding DNA: TGTGCCAGCAGTGGACAGGGTACAGATACGCAGTATTTT. Full variable domain (rest looked up from reference TRBV2 and TRBJ2-3): EPEVTQTPSHQVTQMGQEVILRCVPISNHLYFYWYRQILGQKVEFLVSFYNNEISEKSEIFDDQFSVERPDGSNFTLKIRSTKLEDSAMYFCASSGQGTDTQYFGPGTRLTVL.

This sequence joins TRBV10-3 and TRBJ2-6, with 7 bases that match TRBD1. CDR1 is ENHRY, CDR2 SYGVKD, per germline. Trimming cost V 6 bases and J 0 bases; bases outside gene matches: 8. The CDR3 totals 17 residues. The CDR3: CAIRARQGFSGANVLTF. The DNA of the CDR3 is TGTGCCATCAGGGCTAGACAGGGCTTCTCTGGGGCCAACGTCCTGACTTTC.

This clone was found a few times. This chain links TRBV2 with TRBJ2-3; 8 bases align to TRBD2. With 7 bases clipped from V and 5 bases from J, the junction kept 5 bases outside the gene matches. The CDR3 runs to 13 residues. Germline loops: CDR1 SNHLY, CDR2 FYNNEI. CDR3 DNA sequence: TGTGCCAGCACCGGGACTAGTCAAGATACGCAGTATTTT. Amino acid sequence: CASTGTSQDTQYF.

V usage is TRBV14 and J usage is TRBJ2-5; D possibly corresponds to TRBD2 (6 bases). The last part of the DNA fits TRBJ2-7 better; the J call may be wrong. The CDR3 runs 16 residues. Germline loops: CDR1 SGHDN, CDR2 FVKESK. CDR3 in amino acids: CASSQVGGGVSYEQYF. In DNA, the CDR3 is TGTGCCAGCAGCCAAGTGGGAGGCGGGGTCTCCTACGAGCAGTACTTC.